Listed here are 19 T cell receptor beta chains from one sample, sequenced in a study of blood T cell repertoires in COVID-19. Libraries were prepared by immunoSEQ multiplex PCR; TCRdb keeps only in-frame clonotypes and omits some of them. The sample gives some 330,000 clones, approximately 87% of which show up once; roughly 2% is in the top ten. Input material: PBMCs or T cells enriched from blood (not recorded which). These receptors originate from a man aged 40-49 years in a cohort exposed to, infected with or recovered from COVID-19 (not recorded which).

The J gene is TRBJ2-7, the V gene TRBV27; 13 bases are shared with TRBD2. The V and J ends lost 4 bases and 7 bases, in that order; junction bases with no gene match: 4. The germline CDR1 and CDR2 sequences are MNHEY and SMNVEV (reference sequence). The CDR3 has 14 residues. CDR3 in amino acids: CASSSRLAGGEQYF. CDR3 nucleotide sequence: TGTGCCAGCAGTTCAAGACTAGCGGGAGGAGAGCAGTACTTC.

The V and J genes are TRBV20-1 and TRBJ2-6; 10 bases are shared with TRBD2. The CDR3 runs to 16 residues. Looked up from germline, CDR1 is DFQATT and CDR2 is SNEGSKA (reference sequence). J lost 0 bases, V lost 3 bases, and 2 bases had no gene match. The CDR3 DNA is TGCAGTGCTAGTTCTAGCGGGAGCTCTGGGGCCAACGTCCTGACTTTC. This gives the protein CSASSSGSSGANVLTF.

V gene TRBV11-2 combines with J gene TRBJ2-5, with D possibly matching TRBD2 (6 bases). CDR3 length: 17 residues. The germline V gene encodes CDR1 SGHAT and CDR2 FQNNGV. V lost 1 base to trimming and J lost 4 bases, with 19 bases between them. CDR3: CASSLVFSSGGTETQYF. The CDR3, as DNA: TGTGCCAGCAGCTTAGTTTTTTCGTCCGGGGGTACAGAGACCCAGTACTTC.

As DNA, the CDR3 is TGTGCCAGCTCACGGACCGGGACAAAGAACACCGGGGAGCTGTTTTTT. It specifies CASSRTGTKNTGELFF. The rearrangement uses TRBV18 and TRBJ2-2; tentative D call: TRBD1 (6 bases). The CDR3 is 16 amino acids. Trimming pared 4 bases from V and 1 base from J, leaving 13 bases between. The germline V gene has CDR1 KGHSH and CDR2 LQKENI. Drawing the rest from reference TRBV18 and TRBJ2-2, the complete variable domain is NAGVMQNPRHLVRRRGQEARLRCSPMKGHSHVYWYRQLPEEGLKFMVYLQKENIIDESGMPKERFSAEFPKEGPSILRIQQVVRGDSAAYFCASSRTGTKNTGELFFGEGSRLTVL.

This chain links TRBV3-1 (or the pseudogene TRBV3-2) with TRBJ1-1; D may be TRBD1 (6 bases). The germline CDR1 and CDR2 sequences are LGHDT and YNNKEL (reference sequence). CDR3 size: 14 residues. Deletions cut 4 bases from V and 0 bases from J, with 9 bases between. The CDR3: CASSPGQLNTEAFF. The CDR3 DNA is TGTGCCAGCAGCCCCGGACAGTTGAACACTGAAGCTTTCTTT.

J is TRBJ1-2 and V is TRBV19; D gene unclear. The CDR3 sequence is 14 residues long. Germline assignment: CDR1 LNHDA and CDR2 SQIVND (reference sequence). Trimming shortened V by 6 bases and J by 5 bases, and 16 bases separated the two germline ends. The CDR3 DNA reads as TGTGCCAGTAGCCCCTCACTCTCTGTATATGGCTACACCTTC. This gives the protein CASSPSLSVYGYTF.

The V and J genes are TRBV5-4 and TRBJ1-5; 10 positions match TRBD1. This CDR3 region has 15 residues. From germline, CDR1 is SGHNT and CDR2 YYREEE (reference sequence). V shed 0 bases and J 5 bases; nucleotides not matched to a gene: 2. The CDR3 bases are TGTGCCAGCAGCTTGGACGGGACAGGGGATCAGCCCCAGCATTTT. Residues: CASSLDGTGDQPQHF.

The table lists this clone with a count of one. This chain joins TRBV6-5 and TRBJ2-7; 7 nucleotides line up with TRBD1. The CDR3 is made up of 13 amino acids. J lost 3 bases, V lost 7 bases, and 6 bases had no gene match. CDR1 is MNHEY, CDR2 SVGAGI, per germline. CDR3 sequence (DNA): TGTGCCAGCACGACAGGGATCTACTACGAGCAGTACTTC. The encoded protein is CASTTGIYYEQYF.

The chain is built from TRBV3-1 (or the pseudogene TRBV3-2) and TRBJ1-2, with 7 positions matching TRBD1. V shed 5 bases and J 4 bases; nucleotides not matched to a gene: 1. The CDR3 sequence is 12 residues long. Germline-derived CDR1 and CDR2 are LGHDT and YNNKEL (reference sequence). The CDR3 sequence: CASSWDSYGYTF. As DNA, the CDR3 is TGTGCCAGCAGCTGGGACAGCTATGGCTACACCTTC.

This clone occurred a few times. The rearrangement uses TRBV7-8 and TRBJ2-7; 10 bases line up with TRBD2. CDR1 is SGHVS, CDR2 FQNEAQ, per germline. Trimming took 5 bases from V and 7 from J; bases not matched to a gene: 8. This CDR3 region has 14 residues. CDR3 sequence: CASSRVQREGEQYF. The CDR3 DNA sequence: TGTGCCAGCAGCCGCGTCCAGCGGGAGGGTGAGCAGTACTTC.

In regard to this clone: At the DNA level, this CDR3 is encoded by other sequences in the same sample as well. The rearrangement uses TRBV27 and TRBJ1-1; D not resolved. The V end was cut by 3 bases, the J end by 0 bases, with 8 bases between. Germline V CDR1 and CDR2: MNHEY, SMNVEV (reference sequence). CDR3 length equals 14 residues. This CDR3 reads CASSLARVNTEAFF. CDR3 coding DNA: TGTGCCAGCAGTTTGGCGAGGGTGAACACTGAAGCTTTCTTT.

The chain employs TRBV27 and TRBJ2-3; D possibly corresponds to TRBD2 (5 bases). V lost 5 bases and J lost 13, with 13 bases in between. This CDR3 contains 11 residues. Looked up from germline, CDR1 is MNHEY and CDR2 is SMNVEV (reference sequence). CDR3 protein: CASSAGSEEYF. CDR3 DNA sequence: TGTGCCAGCAGTGCCGGGTCGGAGGAGTATTTT.

For the CDR3, the DNA is TGTGCCAGCAGTGAAGATCGGGCAGGGCACACAGATACGCAGTATTTT. Amino acid sequence: CASSEDRAGHTDTQYF. The genes are TRBV2 and TRBJ2-3; TRBD1 is a possible D gene (5 bases). The germline gives CDR1 SNHLY, CDR2 FYNNEI. V lost 1 base and J 2 bases, leaving 13 bases between the germline ends. This CDR3 contains 16 residues.

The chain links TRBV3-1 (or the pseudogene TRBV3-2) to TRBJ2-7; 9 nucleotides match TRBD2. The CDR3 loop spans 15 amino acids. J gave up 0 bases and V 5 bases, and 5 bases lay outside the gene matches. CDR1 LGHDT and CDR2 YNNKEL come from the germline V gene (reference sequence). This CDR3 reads CASSVASGDSYEQYF. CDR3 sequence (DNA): TGTGCCAGCAGCGTGGCTAGCGGGGACTCCTACGAGCAGTACTTC.

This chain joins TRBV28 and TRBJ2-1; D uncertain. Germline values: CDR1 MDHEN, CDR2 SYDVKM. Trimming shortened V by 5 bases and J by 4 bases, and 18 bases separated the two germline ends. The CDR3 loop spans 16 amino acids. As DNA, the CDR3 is TGTGCCAGCAGTGCCGTGAGGCGAACGGGTTACAATGAGCAGTTCTTC. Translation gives CASSAVRRTGYNEQFF.

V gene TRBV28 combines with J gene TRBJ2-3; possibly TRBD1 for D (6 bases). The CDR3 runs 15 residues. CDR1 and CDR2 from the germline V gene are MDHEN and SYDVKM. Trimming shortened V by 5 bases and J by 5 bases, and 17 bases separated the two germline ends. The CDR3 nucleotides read TGTGCCAGCAGTCCCCGGGACAATCATGAAGATACGCAGTATTTT. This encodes CASSPRDNHEDTQYF.

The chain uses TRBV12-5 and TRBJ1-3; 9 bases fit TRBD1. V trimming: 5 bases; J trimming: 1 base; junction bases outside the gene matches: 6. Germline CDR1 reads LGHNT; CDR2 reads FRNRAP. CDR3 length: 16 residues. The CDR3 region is CASGPGDRVSGNTIYF. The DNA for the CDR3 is TGTGCTAGTGGTCCTGGGGACAGGGTTTCTGGAAACACCATATATTTT.

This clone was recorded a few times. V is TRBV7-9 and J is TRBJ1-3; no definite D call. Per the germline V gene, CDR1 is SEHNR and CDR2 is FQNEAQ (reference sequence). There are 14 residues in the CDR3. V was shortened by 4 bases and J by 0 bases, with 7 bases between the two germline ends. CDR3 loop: CASSSHSSGNTIYF. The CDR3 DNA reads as TGTGCCAGCAGCTCTCACAGCTCTGGAAACACCATATATTTT.

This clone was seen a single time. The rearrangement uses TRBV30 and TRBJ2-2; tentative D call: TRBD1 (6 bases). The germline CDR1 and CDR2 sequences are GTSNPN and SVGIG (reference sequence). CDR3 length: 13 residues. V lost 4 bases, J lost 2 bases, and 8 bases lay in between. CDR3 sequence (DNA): TGTGCCTGGACCAGGGGAAACACCGGGGAGCTGTTTTTT. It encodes CAWTRGNTGELFF.